A selection of T cell receptor beta chains follows, all from one sample in a study of T cell responses to AZD1222 COVID-19 vaccine. TCRdb's table, derived via immunoSEQ multiplex PCR, lists solely in-frame clones and lacks some. This table holds 110,000 to 150,000 clones, about nine tenths found once. The sequencing used peripheral blood, collected on day 0 of AZD1222 vaccination. Receptors originate from an adult in good health. Each CDR3 is given without its conserved first and last residue. Some rows mark clone size as missing; the rest say once, few, many or name a class of expanded clone.

j_call | v_call | clone_size | cdr3_length | cdr3_aa
TRBJ1-2 | TRBV5-1 | - | 13 | ASSLSSGNNYGYT
TRBJ2-5 | TRBV5-5 | - | 12 | ASSWGTGQETQY
TRBJ2-7 | TRBV18 | few | 14 | ASSGLRGARAYEQY
TRBJ1-5 | TRBV6-5 | - | 11 | ASSVHSNQPQH
TRBJ1-1 | TRBV27 | - | 13 | ASSLSRLSGAEAF
TRBJ2-3 | TRBV3-1/TRBV3-2 | - | 15 | ASSQALRLAGMDTQY
TRBJ1-1 | TRBV9 | - | 11 | ASGKALNTEAF
TRBJ2-1 | TRBV21-1 | - | 12 | ASSRAGSWNEQF
TRBJ1-1 | TRBV6-1 | - | 13 | ASSEAGTVNTEAF
TRBJ1-1 | TRBV7-2 | - | 13 | ASSPRQGGSTEAF
TRBJ1-4 | TRBV28 | - | 13 | ASSSQGRDNEKLF
TRBJ2-5 | TRBV5-1 | - | 11 | ASSPRGGATQY
TRBJ2-2 | TRBV9 | - | 11 | ASSLRYTGELF
TRBJ1-3 | TRBV2 | - | 13 | ASSGQGARGNTIY
TRBJ1-2 | TRBV30 | - | 12 | AWSPFHLFNGYT
TRBJ1-1 | TRBV7-9 | once | 15 | ASSLSTSRGWDTEAF
TRBJ2-1 | TRBV7-9 | few | 12 | ASSLTTGWDEQF
TRBJ2-5 | TRBV11-2 | - | 16 | ASSFRRWGSGPQETQY
TRBJ2-7 | TRBV19 | - | 12 | ASSSEGQGDEQY
TRBJ2-5 | TRBV19 | - | 11 | ASSTRQGQTQY
TRBJ1-1 | TRBV15 | - | 12 | ATSTITLATEAF
TRBJ1-6 | TRBV6-2/TRBV6-3 | - | 14 | ASSRPFDRGNSPLH
TRBJ1-3 | TRBV27 | - | 15 | ASSLSAGSGPGNTIY
TRBJ1-6 | TRBV6-4 | once | 12 | ASSSASFSSPLH
TRBJ2-7 | TRBV13 | - | 14 | ASSPHPGTPSYEQY
TRBJ2-2 | TRBV9 | - | 14 | ASSVTSGRTGGELF
TRBJ2-3 | TRBV7-6 | - | 13 | ASSLGTGNTDTQY
TRBJ2-1 | TRBV19 | - | 12 | ASNIAGGDNEQF
TRBJ2-7 | TRBV28 | - | 12 | ASSLSPGAHEQY
TRBJ1-3 | TRBV4-1 | - | 13 | ASSLLGYSGNTIY
TRBJ2-7 | TRBV20-1 | - | 14 | SASLPLGRMGYEQY
TRBJ2-2 | TRBV9 | - | 13 | ASSSRAIDTGELF
TRBJ1-4 | TRBV4-2 | once | 11 | ASSLLERTGLF
TRBJ2-1 | TRBV7-9 | once | 14 | ASSSGLAGVSEEQF
TRBJ1-2 | TRBV3-1/TRBV3-2 | - | 13 | ASSQDPSATGGYT
TRBJ2-2 | TRBV24-1 | - | 14 | ATSETGGLHTGELF
TRBJ2-1 | TRBV12-3/TRBV12-4 | - | 9 | ASSLSGEQF
TRBJ2-7 | TRBV7-9 | - | 15 | ASSLVNWDRISYEQY
TRBJ1-2 | TRBV5-1 | - | 15 | ASSLASGQGNNYGYT
TRBJ1-2 | TRBV30 | - | 12 | AWNVGTGMGGYT
TRBJ1-5 | TRBV27 | once | 14 | ASSLSTGESNQPQH
TRBJ1-2 | TRBV29-1 | many | 11 | SVESQGARGYT
TRBJ1-4 | TRBV30 | - | 10 | AGEGWKEKLF
TRBJ2-3 | TRBV19 | - | 13 | ASTCAPVPPDTQY
TRBJ2-7 | TRBV6-5 | - | 13 | ASSYSSTGRLEQY
TRBJ2-7 | TRBV12-3/TRBV12-4 | - | 10 | ASSLRRYEQY
TRBJ2-3 | TRBV5-6 | - | 13 | ASSLAQTGTDTQY
TRBJ2-7 | TRBV7-6 | - | 13 | ASSRGVSPVYEQY
TRBJ2-1 | TRBV3-1/TRBV3-2 | - | 13 | ASSQGGRDPNEQF